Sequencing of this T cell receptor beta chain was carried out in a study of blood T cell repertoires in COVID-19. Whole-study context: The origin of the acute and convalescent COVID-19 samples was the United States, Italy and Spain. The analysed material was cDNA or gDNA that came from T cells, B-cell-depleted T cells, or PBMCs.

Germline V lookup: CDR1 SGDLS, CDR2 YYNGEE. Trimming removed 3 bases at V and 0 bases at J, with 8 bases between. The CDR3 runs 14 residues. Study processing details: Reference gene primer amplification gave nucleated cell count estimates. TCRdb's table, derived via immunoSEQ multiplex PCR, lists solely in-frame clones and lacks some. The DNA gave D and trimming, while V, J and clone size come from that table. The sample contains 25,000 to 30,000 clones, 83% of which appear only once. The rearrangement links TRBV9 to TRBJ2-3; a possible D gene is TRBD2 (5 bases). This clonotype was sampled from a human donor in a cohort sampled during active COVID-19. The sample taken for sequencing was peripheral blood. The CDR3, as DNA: TGTGCCAGCAGCGCCAGGACTAGCACAGATACGCAGTATTTT. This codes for CASSARTSTDTQYF. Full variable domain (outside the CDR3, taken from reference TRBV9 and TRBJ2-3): DSGVTQTPKHLITATGQRVTLRCSPRSGDLSVYWYQQSLDQGLQFLIQYYNGEERAKGNILERFSAQQFPDLHSELNLSSLELGDSALYFCASSARTSTDTQYFGPGTRLTVL.